This T cell receptor (beta chain) was sequenced during a study of CD8+ T cells in alopecia areata. Study in general: Tofacitinib was given for 6 to 18 months, then stopped for 6 months. The study's findings and limits: Whether baseline CD8+ expansion is linked to response remains uncertain, given a single nonresponder. With tofacitinib ongoing, many expanded lesional clones persisted in both scalp and blood.

About this clone itself: Antigen unknown.

Germline lookup yields CDR1 LGHNT and CDR2 FRNRAP. The ends were cut back, 6 bases at V and 0 bases at J, with 9 bases in the middle. The CDR3 length is 14 residues. Stated treatment: oral pan-JAK inhibitor, 5-10 mg twice daily. It was cDNA, reverse transcribed from extracted RNA, that served as the sequencing template. Some clones are missing from TCRdb's copy, which holds only in-frame ones; the method was immunoSEQ multiplex PCR. The table has around 150,000 clones, around 71% seen once. The receptor's source is a human donor with alopecia areata. The chain links TRBV12-5 to TRBJ1-5; D call uncertain. This specimen was CD4+ T cells sorted from blood, taken at week 4, from a patient treated with tofacitinib. The CDR3 reads CASGVDGSNQPQHF. Written as DNA, the CDR3 is TGTGCTAGTGGGGTCGACGGTAGCAATCAGCCCCAGCATTTT. The entire variable domain, with the rest obtained from reference TRBV12-5 and TRBJ1-5, is as follows: DARVTQTPRHKVTEMGQEVTMRCQPILGHNTVFWYRQTMMQGLELLAYFRNRAPLDDSGMPKDRFSAEMPDATLATLKIQPSEPRDSAVYFCASGVDGSNQPQHFGDGTRLSIL.